This TCR beta chain was identified during a study of blood T cells in healthy people across ages. Ranging in age from about 6 to 95, the donors were healthy Caucasian individuals from Russia. Per sample, at least 5 micrograms of total RNA were extracted. Study-wide points: Higher diversity, along with more naive CD4+ cells, distinguished long-lived donors from aged donors. PBMCs that were unsorted prevented a conclusive naive versus antigen-experienced comparison.

This clonotype was observed a few times. The antigen remains unidentified. A second PCR of about 7 to 12 cycles used a sample-barcoded 5' primer and a J-beta primer mix. TCRdb re-called the 5' RACE reads through MiXCR, storing one row per CDR3 protein. The repertoire holds about 940,000 distinct CDR3 sequences, roughly 50% seen once, with over 10% in the top ten. Between the trimmed V and J ends, which lost 0 bases and 1 base, there was a span of 7 bases. Germline V gives CDR1 SGHTA, CDR2 FQGNSA. The CDR3 totals 15 residues. This clonotype was obtained from a young man in good health. The rearrangement uses TRBV7-2 and TRBJ1-5; D perhaps matches TRBD1 (6 bases). The sequencing input was blood. CDR3 coding DNA: TGTGCCAGCAGCTTAGCCACAGGGAGCAATCAGCCCCAGCATTTT. Translating gives CASSLATGSNQPQHF.